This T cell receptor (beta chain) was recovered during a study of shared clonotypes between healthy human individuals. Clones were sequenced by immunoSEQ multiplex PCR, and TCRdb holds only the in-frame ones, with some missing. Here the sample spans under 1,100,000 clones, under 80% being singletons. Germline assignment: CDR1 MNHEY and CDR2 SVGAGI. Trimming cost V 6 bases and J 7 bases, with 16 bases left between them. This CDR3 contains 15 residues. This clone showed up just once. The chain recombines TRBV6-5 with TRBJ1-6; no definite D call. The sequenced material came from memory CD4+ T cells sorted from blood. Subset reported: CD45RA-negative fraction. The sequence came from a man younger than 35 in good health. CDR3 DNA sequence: TGTGCCAGCAGCCAGACGGGAACGGTGAATTCACCCCTCCACTTT. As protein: CASSQTGTVNSPLHF.